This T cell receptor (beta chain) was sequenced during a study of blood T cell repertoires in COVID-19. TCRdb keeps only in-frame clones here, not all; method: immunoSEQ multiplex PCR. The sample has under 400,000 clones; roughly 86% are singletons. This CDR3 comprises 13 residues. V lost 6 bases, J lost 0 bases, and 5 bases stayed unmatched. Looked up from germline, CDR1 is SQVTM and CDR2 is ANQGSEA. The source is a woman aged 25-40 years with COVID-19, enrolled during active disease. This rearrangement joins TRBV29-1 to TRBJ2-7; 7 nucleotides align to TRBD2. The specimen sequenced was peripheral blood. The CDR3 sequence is CSVRGGSSYEQYF. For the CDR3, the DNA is TGCAGCGTCCGCGGGGGAAGCTCCTACGAGCAGTACTTC.